This passage covers 32 T cell receptor beta chains from one sample sequenced in a study of Ad26.COV2.S vaccination and SARS-CoV-2 variants. The treatment denotes: around 19 received Ad26.COV2.S at low or high dose, single or two shots; several received placebo; per-sample allocation not given. Repertoires come from day 63 after the first vaccine or placebo injection. Repertoires were generated with immunoSEQ multiplex PCR, while TCRdb's copy carries only in-frame clones and drops some. Among just over 350,000 clones, about 85% were seen once, and the ten largest hold 3.3%. Sequences were derived from peripheral blood, sampled in a trial of Ad26.COV2.S vaccine versus placebo. Receptors were obtained from a person between 18 and 65 years old who received the Ad26.COV2.S COVID-19 vaccine or a placebo.

V and J are TRBV15 and TRBJ2-7; D possibly matches TRBD1 or TRBD2 (5 bases each). The CDR3 covers 15 residues. Germline V lookup: CDR1 LNHNV, CDR2 YYDKDF (reference sequence). V was trimmed by 1 base and J by 3 bases, leaving 13 bases between them. CDR3 in DNA: TGTGCCACCAGCAGAGCTGGGGGTTCAGGCTACGAGCAGTACTTC. Its protein product is CATSRAGGSGYEQYF.

The chain links TRBV19 to TRBJ2-5, with D possibly matching TRBD1 (6 bases). The CDR3 is made up of 13 amino acids. Trimming pared 0 bases from V and 4 bases from J, leaving 6 bases between. CDR1 is LNHDA and CDR2 is SQIVND in the germline V gene (reference sequence). The CDR3 DNA follows: TGTGCCAGTAGTATAGACAGGGGAGAGACCCAGTACTTC. Translated: CASSIDRGETQYF.

In its sample, this clone was seen a few times. The CDR3 DNA reads TGTGCCAGCAGCTGGTACTGGACAGGGCCACGCTACGAGCAGTACTTC. As protein: CASSWYWTGPRYEQYF. V and J are TRBV2 and TRBJ2-7, with 8 nucleotides matching TRBD1. J was trimmed by 3 bases and V by 6 bases; bases with no gene match: 13. The CDR3 is made up of 16 amino acids. The germline V gene encodes CDR1 SNHLY and CDR2 FYNNEI.

The chain has TRBV10-1 and TRBJ1-5; D is possibly TRBD1 (6 bases). CDR3 length: 16 amino acids. Germline lookup yields CDR1 WNHNN and CDR2 SYGVQD (reference sequence). Trimming left V 2 bases short and J 7 bases short, with 18 bases between. This chain's CDR3 is CASSERSFEGGQPQHF. In DNA form, the CDR3 reads TGCGCCAGCAGTGAGCGTTCATTTGAAGGGGGACAGCCCCAGCATTTT.

This clone was picked up a small number of times. This chain joins TRBV9 and TRBJ1-6; a weak D match, TRBD1 (6 bases). Trimming removed 3 bases at V and 6 bases at J, with 13 bases between. This CDR3 has 15 residues. CDR1 and CDR2 (germline): SGDLS, YYNGEE. The CDR3 sequence: CASSAPMGANSPLHF. The CDR3 DNA sequence: TGTGCCAGCAGCGCACCCATGGGGGCTAATTCACCCCTCCACTTT.

This clone occurred a few times. One end of the junction fails to match germline, which may point to a read error. The chain couples TRBV7-7 to TRBJ2-7; weak D call: TRBD2 (6 bases). Per the germline V gene, CDR1 is SSHAT and CDR2 is FNYEAQ (reference sequence). This CDR3 contains 16 residues. This CDR3 is CASSPRPWRGVNEQYF. The CDR3 DNA follows: TGTGCTAGCAGCCCCCGACCCTGGAGGGGTGTCAACGAGCAGTACTTC. Together with reference TRBV7-7 and TRBJ2-7, the CDR3 gives the full variable domain: GAGVSQSPRYKVTKRGQDVTLRCDPISSHATLYWYQQALGQGPEFLTYFNYEAQPDKSGLPSDRFSAERPEGSISTLTIQRTEQRDSAMYRCASSPRPWRGVNEQYFGPGTRLTVT.

J is TRBJ1-4 and V is TRBV6-5, with D perhaps TRBD1 (5 bases). V lost 7 bases, J lost 7 bases, and 16 bases lay in between. Per germline, CDR1 MNHEY and CDR2 SVGAGI. The CDR3 loop spans 14 amino acids. The CDR3 sequence is CASISGQKPEKLFF. CDR3 nucleotides: TGTGCCAGCATCTCAGGGCAAAAGCCTGAAAAACTGTTTTTT.

This sequence joins TRBV7-8 and TRBJ2-7; the match to TRBD2 covers 12 bases. Trimming removed 0 bases from V and 4 bases from J; junction bases left unmatched: 4. Germline assignment: CDR1 SGHVS and CDR2 FQNEAQ. The CDR3 runs 16 residues. CDR3 sequence reads: CASSLAQTSGSYEQYF. The CDR3 nucleotides are TGTGCCAGCAGCTTAGCGCAGACTAGCGGGAGTTACGAGCAGTACTTC.

CDR3 region: CASSGSIAGGKYNEQFF. The CDR3 coding sequence is TGTGCCAGTAGTGGGAGCATAGCGGGAGGGAAGTACAATGAGCAGTTCTTC. The rearrangement uses TRBV19 and TRBJ2-1; TRBD2 matches at 11 bases. With 5 bases clipped from V and 4 bases from J, the junction kept 10 bases outside the gene matches. Germline-derived CDR1 and CDR2 are LNHDA and SQIVND (reference sequence). This CDR3 contains 17 residues.

V usage is TRBV7-8 and J usage is TRBJ2-3; TRBD2 aligns across 10 bases. V shed 1 base, J shed 6 bases, and the junction held 1 base outside the gene matches. The CDR3 contains 14 residues. Germline V gene sequence: CDR1 SGHVS, CDR2 FQNEAQ. CDR3: CASSLVAGGDTQYF. The CDR3 nucleotides are TGTGCCAGCAGCTTAGTAGCGGGAGGCGATACGCAGTATTTT.

This rearrangement joins TRBV5-1 to TRBJ1-2; D may be TRBD1 (6 bases). The V gene's germline CDR1 is SGHRS and CDR2 YFSETQ. V lost 4 bases and J lost 2, with 15 bases in between. CDR3 length: 15 residues. CDR3 sequence reads: CASSLLGGGNYGYTF. In DNA, the CDR3 is TGCGCCAGCAGCCTCCTGGGGGGCGGGAACTATGGCTACACCTTC. Drawing the rest from reference TRBV5-1 and TRBJ1-2, the complete variable domain is KAGVTQTPRYLIKTRGQQVTLSCSPISGHRSVSWYQQTPGQGLQFLFEYFSETQRNKGNFPGRFSGRQFSNSRSEMNVSTLELGDSALYLCASSLLGGGNYGYTFGSGTRLTVV.

CDR3 nucleotides: TGTGCCAGCAGCTTAGAGGGGGGCATTGGCTCTGGGGCCAACGTCCTGACTTTC. This gives the protein CASSLEGGIGSGANVLTF. The chain has TRBV7-9 and TRBJ2-6, with D tentatively TRBD1 or TRBD2 (6 bases each). The V gene's germline CDR1 is SEHNR and CDR2 FQNEAQ (reference sequence). This CDR3 has 18 amino acids. The germline V and J ends were trimmed by 1 base and 0 bases, with 13 bases remaining between them. Full variable domain (remainder filled in from reference TRBV7-9 and TRBJ2-6): DTGVSQNPRHKITKRGQNVTFRCDPISEHNRLYWYRQTLGQGPEFLTYFQNEAQLEKSRLLSDRFSAERPKGSFSTLEIQRTEQGDSAMYLCASSLEGGIGSGANVLTFGAGSRLTVL.

The chain is built from TRBV28 and TRBJ2-7; the match to TRBD2 covers 8 bases. There are 14 residues in the CDR3. The germline CDR1 and CDR2 sequences are MDHEN and SYDVKM. Trimming cost V 4 bases and J 6 bases; bases outside gene matches: 8. CDR3 coding DNA: TGTGCCAGCAGTTCGGGTAGCGGGACTCTCGAGCAGTACTTC. This gives the protein CASSSGSGTLEQYF.

This clone was recorded at least ten times. This sequence joins TRBV6-5 and TRBJ1-1, with 8 bases matching TRBD1. The V segment lost 6 bases and the J segment 5 bases; nucleotides outside the gene matches: 11. The CDR3 contains 15 residues. Germline CDR1 and CDR2: MNHEY and SVGAGI. As DNA, the CDR3 is TGTGCCAGCAGCTACAGGGGGAGAACGATAACTGAAGCTTTCTTT. Its protein is CASSYRGRTITEAFF.

J is TRBJ2-2 and V is TRBV5-4; D is tentatively TRBD1 or TRBD2 (7 bases each). Per the germline V gene, CDR1 is SGHNT and CDR2 is YYREEE (reference sequence). CDR3 length equals 16 residues. V was clipped by 3 bases and J by 5 bases, with 17 bases between them. The CDR3 sequence: CASSSWEGRGTGELFF. CDR3 DNA sequence: TGTGCCAGCAGCTCCTGGGAGGGCAGGGGGACCGGGGAGCTGTTTTTT.

The rearrangement uses TRBV7-9 and TRBJ2-3; 12 bases line up with TRBD2. Trimming at V came to 5 bases and at J to 4 bases, leaving 7 bases not matched to a gene. This CDR3 is 16 amino acids long. From germline, CDR1 is SEHNR and CDR2 FQNEAQ (reference sequence). The CDR3 loop reads CASSRLAGDRPDTQYF. The CDR3 DNA is TGTGCCAGCAGCAGACTAGCGGGGGACCGTCCAGATACGCAGTATTTT.

The chain carries TRBV19 and TRBJ2-2; D possibly matches TRBD1 or TRBD2 (5 bases each). The CDR3 has 14 residues. Looked up from germline, CDR1 is LNHDA and CDR2 is SQIVND (reference sequence). Trimming took off 9 bases at V and 0 bases at J, with 11 bases between the two ends. CDR3 amino acids: CASKGTANTGELFF. DNA of the CDR3: TGTGCCAGCAAGGGGACGGCGAACACCGGGGAGCTGTTTTTT. The entire variable domain, with the rest obtained from reference TRBV19 and TRBJ2-2, is as follows: DGGITQSPKYLFRKEGQNVTLSCEQNLNHDAMYWYRQDPGQGLRLIYYSQIVNDFQKGDIAEGYSVSREKKESFPLTVTSAQKNPTAFYLCASKGTANTGELFFGEGSRLTVL.

This clone occurred once. The gene calls are TRBV27 and TRBJ2-3; possible D gene TRBD2, 7 bases. V lost 1 base and J 0 bases, leaving 14 bases between the germline ends. The length of the CDR3 is 17 residues. The V gene's germline CDR1 is MNHEY and CDR2 SMNVEV (reference sequence). In nucleotides, the CDR3 is TGTGCCAGCAGTTTATTGGGGGGGCTGACTAGCACAGATACGCAGTATTTT. Amino acids: CASSLLGGLTSTDTQYF.

The rearrangement links TRBV6-5 to TRBJ2-7; D unresolved. The germline V and J ends were trimmed by 5 bases and 2 bases, with 16 bases remaining between them. The V gene's germline CDR1 is MNHEY and CDR2 SVGAGI. The CDR3 is made up of 15 amino acids. CDR3 DNA sequence: TGTGCCAGCAGTCCCCAAATGGGTCATACCTACGAGCAGTACTTC. Translating gives CASSPQMGHTYEQYF.

This chain links TRBV10-1 with TRBJ1-4; 9 bases match TRBD1. Trimming at V came to 10 bases and at J to 6 bases, leaving 3 bases not matched to a gene. This CDR3 region has 12 residues. The germline CDR1 and CDR2 sequences are WNHNN and SYGVQD (reference sequence). CDR3 sequence reads: CATRDRDEKLFF. The CDR3 DNA reads as TGCGCCACCCGGGACAGGGATGAAAAACTGTTTTTT.

The genes are TRBV28 and TRBJ1-2, with D perhaps TRBD1 (6 bases). Germline-derived CDR1 and CDR2 are MDHEN and SYDVKM. Trimming took 4 bases from V and 6 from J, leaving 15 bases between them. The CDR3 runs 14 residues. The DNA of the CDR3 is TGTGCCAGCAGTTCGGCAGGGGACTATGATGGCTACACCTTC. Its protein product is CASSSAGDYDGYTF.

The chain employs TRBV25-1 and TRBJ1-1, with TRBD1 matching 8 bases. V gave up 4 bases and J gave up 1 base; unmatched junction bases: 5. Germline-derived CDR1 and CDR2 are MGHDK and SYGVNS. The CDR3 runs 15 residues. The CDR3 coding sequence is TGTGCCAGCAGTGCTAGAGACAGGGGGAACACTGAAGCTTTCTTT. It codes for CASSARDRGNTEAFF.

Only one count was recorded for this clone. The genes are TRBV7-9 and TRBJ1-2; the match to TRBD1 covers 7 bases. The ends lost 5 bases at V and 7 bases at J; junction bases unmatched: 13. The germline CDR1 and CDR2 sequences are SEHNR and FQNEAQ (reference sequence). This CDR3 has 15 residues. The DNA of the CDR3 is TGTGCCAGCAGCCCAGTTAAAGGGGGCGAAAGTGGCTACACCTTC. Protein sequence: CASSPVKGGESGYTF.

The gene calls are TRBV27 and TRBJ2-7; D is possibly TRBD2 (7 bases). This CDR3 comprises 13 residues. V was clipped by 6 bases and J by 7 bases, with 16 bases between them. In germline, CDR1 is MNHEY, CDR2 SMNVEV (reference sequence). In DNA, the CDR3 is TGTGCCAGCAGGACAGGCGGGGGAGGGGAGCAGTACTTC. It codes for CASRTGGGGEQYF.

This sequence joins TRBV5-1 and TRBJ2-7, with D possibly being TRBD2 (6 bases). There are 17 residues in the CDR3. The ends were cut back, 4 bases at V and 3 bases at J, with 23 bases in the middle. Germline assignment: CDR1 SGHRS and CDR2 YFSETQ. The CDR3, as DNA: TGCGCCAGCAGCCACGGCCCCGGGGGAGGAGGCGTCTACGAGCAGTACTTC. Translation gives CASSHGPGGGGVYEQYF.

The gene calls are TRBV27 and TRBJ2-7; maybe TRBD2 (6 bases). Germline V gene data show CDR1 as MNHEY and CDR2 as SMNVEV (reference sequence). CDR3 length equals 14 residues. V was pared by 11 bases and J by 5 bases, with 22 bases between. This CDR3 reads CASERRDALDEQYF. CDR3 sequence (DNA): TGTGCCTCGGAAAGGAGGGACGCTCTGGACGAGCAGTACTTC.

Here the CDR3 DNA reads TGTGCCAGCAGGACGGGAGCAGGCTACGAGCAGTACTTC. This encodes CASRTGAGYEQYF. The genes are TRBV5-6 and TRBJ2-7, with a weak D call TRBD2 (6 bases). The length of the CDR3 is 13 residues. The germline V gene has CDR1 SGHDT and CDR2 YYEEEE. Deletions cut 5 bases from V and 3 bases from J, with 12 bases between.

This clone was observed a single time. The rearrangement links TRBV5-5 to TRBJ1-1; no reliable D call. Germline assignment: CDR1 SGHKS and CDR2 YYEKEE (reference sequence). The V end lost 0 bases, the J end lost 3 bases, and 6 bases lay between the germline ends. CDR3 length equals 13 residues. The CDR3 loop is CASSLEWDTEAFF. As DNA, the CDR3 is TGTGCCAGCAGCTTGGAGTGGGACACTGAAGCTTTCTTT. Full variable domain (remainder filled in from reference TRBV5-5 and TRBJ1-1): DAGVTQSPTHLIKTRGQQVTLRCSPISGHKSVSWYQQVLGQGPQFIFQYYEKEERGRGNFPDRFSARQFPNYSSELNVNALLLGDSALYLCASSLEWDTEAFFGQGTRLTVV.

The chain has TRBV11-3 and TRBJ2-1; D ambiguous. Looked up from germline, CDR1 is SGHNT and CDR2 is YENEEA. The CDR3 covers 15 residues. Trimming removed 6 bases at V and 0 bases at J, with 12 bases between. The CDR3 reads CASRFQVSSYNEQFF. CDR3 DNA: TGTGCCAGCAGGTTCCAAGTGAGCTCCTACAATGAGCAGTTCTTC.

This chain uses TRBV19 with TRBJ2-2; 9 bases agree with TRBD1. Germline lookup yields CDR1 LNHDA and CDR2 SQIVND (reference sequence). This CDR3 is 16 amino acids long. After removal of 6 bases from V and 6 bases from J, the junction contained 11 bases not matched to a gene. CDR3 in amino acids: CASSPGTGLIPGELFF. Written as DNA, the CDR3 is TGTGCCAGTAGCCCCGGGACAGGGTTGATACCCGGGGAGCTGTTTTTT.

As regards this clone: One end of the junction varies from germline; a read error may be responsible. The chain is built from TRBV5-4 and TRBJ1-2; 9 bases match TRBD1. The CDR3 covers 16 residues. Germline V CDR1 and CDR2: SGHNT, YYREEE (reference sequence). CDR3 nucleotides: TGTGCCAGCAGCTTGAGAGGACAGGGGAGGAACTTTGGCTACACCTTC. This translates into CASSLRGQGRNFGYTF.

Details on this clone: At one of its ends the junction is not consistent with the germline gene, which may arise from a read error. The CDR3 sequence is CASSKSLAGLVF. The DNA of the CDR3 is TGTGCCAGCAGCAAATCACTAGCGGGGCTCGTCTTC. The chain links TRBV6-6 to TRBJ2-7, with 10 bases fitting TRBD2. The CDR3 is made up of 12 amino acids. Germline values: CDR1 MNHNY, CDR2 SVGAGI (reference sequence).